Listed below are T cell receptor beta chains from one sample, sequenced in a study of blood T cell repertoires in COVID-19. Clones were sequenced by immunoSEQ multiplex PCR, and TCRdb holds only the in-frame ones, with some missing. The sample carries roughly 120,000 clones, approximately 90% recorded once. The sequencing input was peripheral blood. These receptors all come from a woman aged 45-65 years with acute or convalescent COVID-19. Both conserved end residues are part of each CDR3. D genes are given only for firm matches. Clone size is not always given. Where it is, it says once, few, many or a class for expanded clones.

clone size,D gene,J gene,V gene,CDR3 protein,CDR3 DNA
.,.,TRBJ2-2,TRBV7-9,CASSLRGGGRKAGELFF,TGTGCCAGCAGCCTACGGGGTGGCGGTCGAAAGGCCGGGGAGCTGTTTTTT
.,TRBD1,TRBJ2-1,TRBV4-1,CASSQEPLTGVNYNEQFF,TGCGCCAGCAGCCAAGAACCCCTGACAGGGGTTAACTACAATGAGCAGTTCTTC
.,.,TRBJ1-2,TRBV15,CATSRDNNYGYTF,TGTGCCACCAGCAGAGATAATAACTATGGCTACACCTTC
.,.,TRBJ1-4,TRBV28,CASSSHGGGAGEKLFF,TGTGCCAGCAGTTCCCACGGGGGAGGGGCGGGGGAAAAACTGTTTTTT
.,TRBD1,TRBJ2-5,TRBV10-2,CASLDRGWETQYF,TGCGCCAGCCTGGACAGGGGTTGGGAGACCCAGTACTTC
.,TRBD2,TRBJ2-1,TRBV28,CASSSSLASSSYNEQFF,TGTGCCAGCAGTTCCTCACTAGCGTCGAGCTCCTACAATGAGCAGTTCTTC
.,.,TRBJ2-7,TRBV11-3,CASSSSPSYEQYF,TGTGCCAGCAGCTCGAGCCCCTCCTACGAGCAGTACTTC
once,TRBD2,TRBJ2-7,TRBV6-2/TRBV6-3,CASSSSGGGSYEQYF,TGTGCCAGCAGTTCTAGTGGCGGGGGCTCCTACGAGCAGTACTTC
.,TRBD2,TRBJ2-2,TRBV2,CASRVSGRVAGELFF,TGTGCCAGCAGAGTTAGCGGGAGGGTTGCCGGGGAGCTGTTTTTT
few,TRBD2,TRBJ2-1,TRBV10-2,CASSEPYSGGSGNEQFF,TGCGCCAGCAGTGAGCCTTATAGCGGGGGGTCGGGGAATGAGCAGTTCTTC